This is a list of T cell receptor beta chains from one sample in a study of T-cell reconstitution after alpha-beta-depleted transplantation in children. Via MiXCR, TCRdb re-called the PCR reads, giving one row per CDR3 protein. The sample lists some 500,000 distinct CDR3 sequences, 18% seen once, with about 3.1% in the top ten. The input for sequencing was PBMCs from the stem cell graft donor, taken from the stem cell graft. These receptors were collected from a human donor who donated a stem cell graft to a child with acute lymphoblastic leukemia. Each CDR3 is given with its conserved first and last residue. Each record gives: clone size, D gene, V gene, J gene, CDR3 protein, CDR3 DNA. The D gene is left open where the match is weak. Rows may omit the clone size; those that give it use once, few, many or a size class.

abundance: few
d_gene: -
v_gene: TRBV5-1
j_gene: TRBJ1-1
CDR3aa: CASSLGGSRNTEAFF
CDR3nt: TGCGCCAGCAGCTTGGGAGGCAGCAGGAACACTGAAGCTTTCTTT

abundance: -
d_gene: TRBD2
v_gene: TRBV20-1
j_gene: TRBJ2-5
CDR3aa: CSARTSGTQTQYF
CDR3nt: TGCAGTGCAAGGACTAGCGGGACACAGACCCAGTACTTC

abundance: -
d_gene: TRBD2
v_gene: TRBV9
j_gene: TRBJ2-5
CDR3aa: CASSPGLAPQETQYF
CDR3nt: TGTGCCAGCAGCCCCGGACTAGCACCCCAAGAGACCCAGTACTTC

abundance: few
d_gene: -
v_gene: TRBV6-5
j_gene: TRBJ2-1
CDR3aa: CASSYSPTAAGSEQFF
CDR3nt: TGTGCCAGCAGTTACTCCCCGACAGCGGCGGGTAGTGAGCAGTTCTTC

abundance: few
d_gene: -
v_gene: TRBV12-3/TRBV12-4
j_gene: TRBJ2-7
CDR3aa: CASSLSGNRAREQYF
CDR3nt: TGTGCCAGCAGTTTAAGTGGTAACAGGGCTAGGGAGCAGTACTTC

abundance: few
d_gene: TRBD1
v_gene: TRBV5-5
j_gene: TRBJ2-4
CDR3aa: CASSPGTGVVKNIQYF
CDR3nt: TGTGCCAGCAGCCCCGGGACAGGGGTTGTCAAAAACATTCAGTACTTC

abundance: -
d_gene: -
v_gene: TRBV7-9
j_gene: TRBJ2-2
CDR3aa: CASSFGGADLTGELFF
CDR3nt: TGTGCCAGCAGCTTTGGCGGGGCCGATTTAACCGGGGAGCTGTTTTTT

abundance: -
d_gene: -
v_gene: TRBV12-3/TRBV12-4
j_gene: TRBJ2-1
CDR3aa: CASSAGGASYNEQFF
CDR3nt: TGTGCCAGCAGTGCAGGGGGGGCCTCCTACAATGAGCAGTTCTTC

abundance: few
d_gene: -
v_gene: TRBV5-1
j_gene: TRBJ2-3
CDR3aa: CASVPATGTISTDTQYF
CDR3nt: TGCGCCAGCGTTCCCGCGACAGGGACTATTAGCACAGATACGCAGTATTTT

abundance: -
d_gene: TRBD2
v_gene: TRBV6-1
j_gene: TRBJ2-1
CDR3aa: CASSEPGTSSWNEQFF
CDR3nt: TGTGCCAGCAGTGAACCGGGGACTAGCTCCTGGAATGAGCAGTTCTTC

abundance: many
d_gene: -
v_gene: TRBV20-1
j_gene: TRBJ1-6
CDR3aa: CSAPLGRLSSYNSPLHF
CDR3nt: TGCAGTGCTCCCCTGGGCCGCTTGAGCTCCTATAATTCACCCCTCCACTTT

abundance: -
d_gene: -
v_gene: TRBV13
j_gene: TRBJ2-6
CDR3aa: CASSAIIRAGANVLTF
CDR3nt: TGTGCCAGCAGCGCCATCATTAGGGCTGGGGCCAACGTCCTGACTTTC

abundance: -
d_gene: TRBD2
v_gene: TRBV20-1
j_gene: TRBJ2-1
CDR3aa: CSARNSGTSGNEQFF
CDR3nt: TGCAGTGCTAGAAACTCCGGGACTAGTGGCAATGAGCAGTTCTTC

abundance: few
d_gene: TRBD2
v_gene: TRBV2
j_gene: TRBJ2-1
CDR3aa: CASSARLAGAYEQFF
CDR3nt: TGTGCCAGCAGTGCCCGACTAGCGGGAGCTTATGAGCAGTTCTTC

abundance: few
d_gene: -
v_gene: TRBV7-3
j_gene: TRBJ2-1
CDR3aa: CASSLGRGGYNEQFF
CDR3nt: TGTGCCAGCAGCTTAGGGAGGGGGGGCTACAATGAGCAGTTCTTC

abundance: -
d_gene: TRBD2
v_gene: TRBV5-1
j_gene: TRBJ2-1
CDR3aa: CASSLRAGGPGKWNEQFF
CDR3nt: TGCGCCAGCAGCTTGCGAGCGGGAGGCCCGGGAAAGTGGAATGAGCAGTTCTTC